Each of the 17 T cell receptor beta chains below was sequenced from the same sample in a study of neurological immune-mediated disorders. Using its own MiXCR run on the 5' RACE reads, TCRdb lists one record per CDR3 protein. Of roughly 10,000 distinct CDR3 sequences in the sample, under 25% were seen once. Source material: CD8+ T cells from blood. These receptors all come from a woman aged 35 to 49 with multiple sclerosis.

Written as DNA, the CDR3 is TGCGCCAGCAGCTTGAATCTTGGAGAAAACAATGAGCAGTTCTTC. Its translation is CASSLNLGENNEQFF. The chain uses TRBV5-1 and TRBJ2-1, with D uncertain. Trimming stripped 1 base from V and 5 bases from J, with 13 bases between. This CDR3 has 15 residues. Germline V gene data show CDR1 as SGHRS and CDR2 as YFSETQ.

This clonotype was detected ten times or more. CDR3 sequence reads: CASSFSGEETQYF. As DNA, the CDR3 is TGCGCCAGCAGCTTCAGCGGCGAAGAGACCCAGTACTTC. This chain joins TRBV5-1 and TRBJ2-5; tentative D call: TRBD2 (5 bases). Per germline, CDR1 SGHRS and CDR2 YFSETQ. Trimming pared 2 bases from V and 3 bases from J, leaving 8 bases between. The CDR3 runs to 13 residues.

The V gene is TRBV9, the J gene TRBJ2-1; 12 positions match TRBD2. The V and J ends lost 3 bases and 7 bases, in that order; junction bases with no gene match: 8. Germline CDR1 and CDR2: SGDLS and YYNGEE. This CDR3 has 16 residues. This chain's CDR3 is CASSEPTSGRQNEQFF. CDR3 sequence (DNA): TGTGCCAGCAGCGAGCCGACTAGCGGGAGACAGAATGAGCAGTTCTTC.

The rearrangement uses TRBV29-1 and TRBJ1-5; 9 bases are shared with TRBD1. This CDR3 contains 15 residues. Looked up from germline, CDR1 is SQVTM and CDR2 is ANQGSEA. V was clipped by 4 bases and J by 3 bases; unmatched bases: 7. CDR3 bases: TGCAGCGTTGCATGGACAGGGGACCTCAATCAGCCCCAGCATTTT. It codes for CSVAWTGDLNQPQHF.

This chain connects TRBV6-5 to TRBJ2-7; D possibly uses TRBD1 or TRBD2 (6 bases each). Germline CDR1 and CDR2: MNHEY and SVGAGI. The CDR3 spans 12 residues. With 4 bases removed from V and 13 bases from J, the gap between germline ends came to 17 bases. The CDR3 reads CASSSAGHKSYF. CDR3 nucleotide sequence: TGTGCCAGCAGTTCCGCGGGACATAAGTCTTACTTC.

This clonotype qualifies as medium-sized. The chain links TRBV20-1 to TRBJ1-6; 7 positions agree with TRBD1. V shed 6 bases and J 7 bases; nucleotides not matched to a gene: 12. Germline-derived CDR1 and CDR2 are DFQATT and SNEGSKA (reference sequence). The CDR3 is made up of 15 amino acids. The CDR3 loop is CSAKALDRENSPLHF. The CDR3, as DNA: TGCAGTGCAAAAGCTTTAGACAGGGAAAATTCACCCCTCCACTTT.

The genes are TRBV7-9 and TRBJ1-2; D possibly corresponds to TRBD1 (6 bases). The CDR3 covers 14 residues. Germline V lookup: CDR1 SEHNR, CDR2 FQNEAQ (reference sequence). V gave up 4 bases and J gave up 6 bases, with 15 bases separating them. CDR3 loop: CASSSGQGLNGYTF. The CDR3 DNA follows: TGTGCCAGCAGCTCCGGGCAGGGGCTGAATGGCTACACCTTC.

This clonotype came up a few times. V usage is TRBV7-2 and J usage is TRBJ2-1; a possible D gene is TRBD1 (5 bases). The CDR3 sequence is 17 residues long. Trimming removed 0 bases at V and 0 bases at J, with 12 bases between. The germline V gene encodes CDR1 SGHTA and CDR2 FQGNSA. The DNA for the CDR3 is TGTGCCAGCAGCTTAGCGGGGCACGTAGCCTCCTACAATGAGCAGTTCTTC. Translated: CASSLAGHVASYNEQFF.

This clonotype has ten or more counts. This chain uses TRBV5-5 with TRBJ2-1; D unresolved. This CDR3 is built from 12 residues. Germline values: CDR1 SGHKS, CDR2 YYEKEE (reference sequence). Trimming removed 2 bases from V and 9 bases from J, with 9 bases in between. For the CDR3, the DNA is TGTGCCAGCAGCTTCGGTGGGTCTGAGCAGTTCTTC. This sequence encodes CASSFGGSEQFF.

The V gene is TRBV20-1, the J gene TRBJ2-1, with D tentatively TRBD2 (5 bases). CDR3 size: 11 residues. Germline V gene lookup returns CDR1 DFQATT and CDR2 SNEGSKA (reference sequence). Trimming stripped 3 bases from V and 8 bases from J, with 8 bases between. The CDR3 DNA is TGCAGTGCTAGCGCGGGCGATGAGCAGTTCTTC. Encoded protein: CSASAGDEQFF.

Sample share makes this clonotype medium-sized (0.01 to 0.1%). The CDR3 DNA follows: TGTGCCAGCAGCTCCTACACTGGACGTGGCTACACCTTC. This codes for CASSSYTGRGYTF. The genes are TRBV7-8 and TRBJ1-2; D remains unclear. This CDR3 has 13 amino acids. The V end lost 4 bases, the J end lost 7 bases, and 13 bases lay between the germline ends. Germline CDR1 and CDR2: SGHVS and FQNEAQ.

This clonotype was found many times. The chain combines TRBV4-1 with TRBJ2-3; TRBD2 agrees at 7 bases. J was trimmed by 5 bases and V by 3 bases; bases with no gene match: 17. Germline loops: CDR1 MGHRA, CDR2 YSYEKL. The CDR3 is made up of 18 amino acids. DNA for the CDR3: TGCGCCAGCAGCCAGTTCACCCTATCCTACCCGGGGGGAGATACGCAGTATTTT. It yields the protein CASSQFTLSYPGGDTQYF.

This clonotype was seen ten or more times. The V call is TRBV12-3 or TRBV12-4, the J call TRBJ1-5, with unresolved D. This CDR3 is 16 amino acids long. V lost 0 bases, J lost 2 bases, and 11 bases lay in between. CDR3 in DNA: TGTGCCAGCAGTTTAGCTATAGGGTATGGCAATCAGCCCCAGCATTTT. Protein sequence: CASSLAIGYGNQPQHF.

This chain uses TRBV5-6 with TRBJ2-7; D not certain. Germline V gene data show CDR1 as SGHDT and CDR2 as YYEEEE. V lost 0 bases to trimming and J lost 3 bases, with 7 bases between them. The CDR3 covers 13 residues. The CDR3 spells CASSLGGDYEQYF. The CDR3, as DNA: TGTGCCAGCAGCTTGGGTGGCGACTACGAGCAGTACTTC.

Sample share makes this clonotype medium-sized. The CDR3 here is CASSQERAGGGETQYF. CDR3 sequence (DNA): TGTGCCAGCAGCCAAGAAAGAGCGGGGGGCGGAGAGACCCAGTACTTC. This sequence joins TRBV4-2 and TRBJ2-5; TRBD2 matches 9 bases. Trimming removed 0 bases from V and 4 bases from J; junction bases left unmatched: 6. Germline CDR1 LGHNA, CDR2 YNFKEQ. The CDR3 runs to 16 residues.

This chain uses TRBV5-1 with TRBJ2-3; D is unresolved. Per the germline V gene, CDR1 is SGHRS and CDR2 is YFSETQ. The CDR3 totals 14 residues. Between the trimmed V and J ends, which lost 0 bases and 2 bases, there was a span of 7 bases. CDR3 DNA sequence: TGCGCCAGCAGCTTGGCCCAGATCACAGATACGCAGTATTTT. Amino acids: CASSLAQITDTQYF.

V and J are TRBV15 and TRBJ2-1; D possibly corresponds to TRBD2 (6 bases). The CDR3 is 16 amino acids. Germline CDR1 is LNHNV and CDR2 is YYDKDF (reference sequence). V was clipped by 3 bases and J by 4 bases, with 16 bases between them. CDR3 region: CATSSRYGGLYNEQFF. In nucleotides, the CDR3 is TGTGCCACCAGCAGCCGTTATGGAGGGTTGTACAATGAGCAGTTCTTC.